This record covers a single T cell receptor (beta chain). Its antigen is unidentified. The V gene lost 1 base and the J gene lost 2 bases, with 6 bases spanning the gap. CDR1 is LNHNV and CDR2 is YYDKDF in the germline V gene (reference sequence). There are 14 residues in the CDR3. The data were taken from a study of blood T cells in healthy people across ages. The second PCR ran 7 to 11 cycles with a sample-barcoded 5' primer and J-beta primers. Through a template-switch adaptor with 12 random nucleotides, each cDNA molecule received a tag. TCRdb redid the calling of the 5' RACE reads with MiXCR, one entry per CDR3 protein. The sample has about 730,000 distinct CDR3 sequences; about 40% are singletons. Each sample yielded at least 6 million isolated PBMCs. Findings and caveats of the study: In older individuals, TCR beta diversity per million T cells was lower, falling roughly linearly with age. More naive CD4+ cells and higher diversity were found in long-lived than in aged donors.

This receptor was obtained from a woman aged 60-75 years in good health. The genes are TRBV15 and TRBJ1-3; D remains ambiguous. The sample was blood. CDR3 bases: TGTGCCACCAGCAGAGGAGGAGCTGGAAACACCATATATTTT. Protein product: CATSRGGAGNTIYF. Supplemented by reference TRBV15 and TRBJ1-3, the full variable domain reads DAMVIQNPRYQVTQFGKPVTLSCSQTLNHNVMYWYQQKSSQAPKLLFHYYDKDFNNEADTPDNFQSRRPNTSFCFLDIRSPGLGDTAMYLCATSRGGAGNTIYFGEGSWLTVV.